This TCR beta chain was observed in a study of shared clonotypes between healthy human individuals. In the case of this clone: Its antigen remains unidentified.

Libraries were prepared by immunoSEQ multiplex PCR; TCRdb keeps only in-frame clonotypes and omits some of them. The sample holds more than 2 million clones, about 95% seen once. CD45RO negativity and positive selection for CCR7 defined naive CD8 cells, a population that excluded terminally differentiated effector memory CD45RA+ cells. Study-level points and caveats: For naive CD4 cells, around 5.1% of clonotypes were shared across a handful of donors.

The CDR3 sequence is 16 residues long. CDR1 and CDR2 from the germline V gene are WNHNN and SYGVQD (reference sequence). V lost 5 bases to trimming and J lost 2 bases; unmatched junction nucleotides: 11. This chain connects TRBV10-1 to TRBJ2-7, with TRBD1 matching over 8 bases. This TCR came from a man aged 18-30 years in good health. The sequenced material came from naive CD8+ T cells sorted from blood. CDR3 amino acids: CASSPLGAGGTYEQYF. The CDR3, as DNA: TGCGCCAGCAGTCCCCTCGGGGCAGGGGGCACCTACGAGCAGTACTTC.